This T cell receptor (beta chain) originates from a study of T cell repertoires in cytomegalovirus infection. Overall study: In public TCR beta signatures, there were indications of both CMV infection and matching HLA type.

Broader study findings: Identification of carriers of CMV plus the relevant HLA was achieved through cumulative public TCR beta family frequency.

TCRdb reprocessed the reads via MiXCR and lists one record per CDR3 protein. The profile shows approximately 280,000 distinct CDR3 sequences, roughly a fifth of them singletons. The V and J ends lost 6 bases and 4 bases respectively, with 15 bases between them. The CDR3 sequence is 14 residues long. Per germline, CDR1 MGHRA and CDR2 YSYEKL. This clonotype was seen a few times. The antigen remains unidentified. The origin of this receptor is a human donor in good health (CMV status not recorded). Some clones in this sample may be carry-over from other donors' samples. V gene TRBV4-1 combines with J gene TRBJ1-1; the D gene is possibly TRBD1 (6 bases). The material was cultured PBMCs, obtained from culture after CMV antigen stimulation. CDR3 region: CASSPKQGSTEAFF. The DNA of the CDR3 is TGCGCCAGCAGTCCAAAACAGGGTTCCACTGAAGCTTTCTTT.